Many counts were recorded for the clone carrying this T cell receptor beta chain. The J segment lost 5 bases and the V segment lost 4 bases, leaving 5 bases of the junction unmatched. The CDR3 is 14 residues long. This entry is derived from a study of T cells in Graves' hyperthyroidism and ophthalmopathy. The patients, who ranged from 18 to 65 in age, presented with newly diagnosed hyperthyroidism lasting under 2 months. When hyperthyroidism was first diagnosed, the blood sample was taken, preceding any ophthalmopathy symptoms. Researchers took RNA transcripts and amplified the TCR beta CDR3 regions from them. A first-round RT-PCR of the TCR CDR3 used the HTBI primer set. TCRdb reanalysed the multiplex PCR reads using MiXCR and keeps one entry per CDR3 protein. In the table there are about 580,000 distinct CDR3 sequences, roughly 14% of which are singletons.

This TCR was recovered from a woman aged 25 to 39 with Graves' hyperthyroidism that later progressed to Graves' ophthalmopathy. The chain combines TRBV12-3 or TRBV12-4 with TRBJ2-1, with 7 positions matching TRBD1. The sample comprised blood. The DNA for the CDR3 is TGTGCCAGCAGTTCAGACAGGGAGAACAATGAGCAGTTCTTC. Amino acids: CASSSDRENNEQFF.